These T cell receptor beta chains were read from a single sample in a study of blood T cell repertoires in COVID-19. Clones were sequenced by immunoSEQ multiplex PCR, and TCRdb holds only the in-frame ones, with some missing. Among tens of thousands of clones listed, about 85% were seen once. Sequencing was carried out using peripheral blood. All receptors derive from a man older than 75 with acute or convalescent COVID-19. CDR3s include the opening cysteine and the closing phenylalanine or tryptophan. A D gene is named only where the DNA matches it firmly. Rows may omit the clone size; those that give it use once, few, many or a size class.

d_call,j_call,v_call,clone_size,cdr3_aa,cdr3_nt
NA,TRBJ1-6,TRBV3-1/TRBV3-2,NA,CASSQDPQGSYNSPLHF,TGTGCCAGCAGCCAAGATCCCCAGGGCTCCTATAATTCACCCCTCCACTTT
NA,TRBJ1-6,TRBV30,NA,CAWSGERWGFHF,TGTGCCTGGAGTGGGGAGAGGTGGGGTTTCCACTTT
NA,TRBJ1-2,TRBV7-8,NA,CASSPTGEWNGYTF,TGTGCCAGCAGCCCAACGGGGGAATGGAATGGCTACACCTTC
TRBD1,TRBJ1-2,TRBV7-2,NA,CASSATPGQGGYTF,TGTGCCAGCAGCGCAACGCCGGGACAGGGTGGCTACACCTTC
NA,TRBJ2-3,TRBV10-1,NA,CASRAEGTDTQYF,TGCGCCAGCAGAGCGGAGGGCACAGATACGCAGTATTTT
TRBD2,TRBJ2-1,TRBV27,NA,CASSSGTSGGNEQFF,TGTGCCAGCAGTTCAGGGACTAGCGGAGGCAATGAGCAGTTCTTC
NA,TRBJ1-2,TRBV3-1/TRBV3-2,NA,CASSHVEHYGYTF,TGTGCCAGCAGCCACGTGGAGCACTATGGCTACACCTTC
NA,TRBJ2-1,TRBV27,once,CASSLYRGTGEQFF,TGTGCCAGCAGTTTGTATAGGGGTACCGGTGAGCAGTTCTTC
TRBD1,TRBJ1-1,TRBV15,NA,CATSRTGQGEAFF,TGTGCCACCAGCAGAACGGGACAGGGGGAAGCTTTCTTT
TRBD2,TRBJ2-1,TRBV10-2,NA,CASRVGLAAYNEQFF,TGCGCCAGCAGAGTCGGACTAGCGGCTTACAATGAGCAGTTCTTC
NA,TRBJ2-2,TRBV19,NA,CASSIGPGAATGELFF,TGTGCCAGTAGTATAGGACCGGGAGCGGCCACCGGGGAGCTGTTTTTT
NA,TRBJ2-1,TRBV11-3,NA,CASSLAYEQFF,TGTGCCAGCAGCTTAGCCTACGAGCAGTTCTTC
TRBD1,TRBJ1-3,TRBV7-8,NA,CASSSGTGFSGNTIYF,TGTGCCAGCAGCTCCGGGACAGGGTTCTCTGGAAACACCATATATTTT
NA,TRBJ1-1,TRBV30,once,CAWSRGTGTEAFF,TGTGCCTGGAGTAGGGGAACGGGCACTGAAGCTTTCTTT
NA,TRBJ1-2,TRBV12-3/TRBV12-4,few,CASIGESLWGYTF,TGTGCCAGCATTGGGGAGTCGTTGTGGGGCTACACCTTC
TRBD1,TRBJ1-5,TRBV6-6,once,CASTPVDRGGNQPQHF,TGTGCCAGCACACCCGTCGACAGGGGGGGCAATCAGCCCCAGCATTTT
TRBD1,TRBJ2-3,TRBV4-2,NA,CASSQAGTGGTDTQYF,TGTGCCAGCAGCCAAGCCGGGACAGGGGGCACAGATACGCAGTATTTT
NA,TRBJ1-2,TRBV2,once,CASRPLVPGYGYTF,TGTGCCAGCAGACCTTTGGTGCCGGGCTATGGCTACACCTTC
NA,TRBJ1-2,TRBV5-1,NA,CASSDGPGDGNYGYTF,TGCGCCAGCAGCGACGGGCCAGGGGATGGAAACTATGGCTACACCTTC
NA,TRBJ2-1,TRBV7-2,NA,CASSLGTSNEQFF,TGTGCCAGCAGCTTAGGGACTTCTAATGAGCAGTTCTTC
NA,TRBJ2-2,TRBV10-3,NA,CAIRPADTGELFF,TGTGCCATCAGACCAGCGGACACCGGGGAGCTGTTTTTT
NA,TRBJ1-6,TRBV25-1,NA,CASSLTDNSPLHF,TGTGCCAGCAGCCTGACAGATAATTCACCCCTCCACTTT
TRBD2,TRBJ2-1,TRBV24-1,NA,CATSELGTSDYNEQFF,TGTGCCACCAGTGAGCTCGGGACTAGCGACTACAATGAGCAGTTCTTC
NA,TRBJ2-5,TRBV7-2,NA,CASESTGPDQETQYF,TGTGCCAGCGAGTCAACAGGACCAGACCAAGAGACCCAGTACTTC
NA,TRBJ1-4,TRBV24-1,NA,CANEEREGTNEKLFF,TGTGCCAATGAAGAGAGGGAGGGAACTAATGAAAAACTGTTTTTT
TRBD2,TRBJ2-1,TRBV2,once,CASRAGEGNEQFF,TGTGCCAGCAGAGCGGGAGAGGGAAATGAGCAGTTCTTC
NA,TRBJ1-5,TRBV2,NA,CASSLEMSNQPQHF,TGTGCCAGCAGTTTAGAAATGAGCAATCAGCCCCAGCATTTT
NA,TRBJ1-1,TRBV2,NA,CASSFEGGRYTEAFF,TGTGCCAGCAGTTTCGAGGGGGGGCGGTACACTGAAGCTTTCTTT
NA,TRBJ1-6,TRBV7-2,NA,CASGVSGTPNSPLHF,TGTGCCAGCGGCGTTTCCGGGACTCCGAATTCACCCCTCCACTTT
NA,TRBJ1-2,TRBV7-9,NA,CASSSSGGSYGYTF,TGTGCCAGCAGCTCTTCGGGGGGCAGCTATGGCTACACCTTC
TRBD1,TRBJ1-2,TRBV2,NA,CASSVGPGGLVGYTF,TGTGCCAGCAGTGTAGGGCCAGGGGGCCTGGTTGGCTACACCTTC
NA,TRBJ1-1,TRBV29-1,NA,CSDQREGRAFF,TGCAGCGATCAGAGGGAAGGGAGAGCTTTCTTT
TRBD1,TRBJ2-2,TRBV6-4,NA,CASSDSLPQDRDYVSNTGELFF,TGTGCCAGCAGTGACTCGCTGCCCCAGGACAGGGATTACGTGAGCAACACCGGGGAGCTGTTTTTT
NA,TRBJ2-3,TRBV2,NA,CASTFQRVTDTQYF,TGTGCCAGCACCTTCCAGCGGGTAACAGATACGCAGTATTTT
TRBD1,TRBJ1-1,TRBV6-5,NA,CASTRDRASTEAFF,TGTGCCAGCACTCGGGACAGAGCGAGTACTGAAGCTTTCTTT
TRBD2,TRBJ2-3,TRBV7-9,NA,CASSETSGSADTQYF,TGTGCCAGCAGCGAGACTAGCGGGAGCGCAGATACGCAGTATTTT
NA,TRBJ1-2,TRBV27,few,CASSTAGVDYGYTF,TGTGCCAGCAGTACCGCGGGGGTAGACTATGGCTACACCTTC
TRBD2,TRBJ2-3,TRBV7-9,few,CASSLFSGGLDTQYF,TGTGCCAGCAGCTTGTTTTCGGGAGGGTTAGATACGCAGTATTTT
TRBD1,TRBJ1-5,TRBV15,NA,CATSSQGTGAGEPQHF,TGTGCCACCAGCAGCCAAGGTACAGGGGCAGGGGAGCCCCAGCATTTT
TRBD2,TRBJ2-1,TRBV7-2,NA,CASSTGRMGAGAFNEQFF,TGTGCCAGCAGCACGGGCCGCATGGGAGCGGGAGCCTTCAATGAGCAGTTCTTC
TRBD1,TRBJ2-2,TRBV9,NA,CASSAQTGSNTGELFF,TGTGCCAGCAGCGCCCAGACAGGGTCCAACACCGGGGAGCTGTTTTTT
TRBD2,TRBJ2-1,TRBV24-1,NA,CATSDTRGLAGGTYYNEQFF,TGTGCCACCAGTGATACGAGGGGACTAGCGGGAGGAACTTACTACAATGAGCAGTTCTTC